The 29 T cell receptor beta chains listed next were all sequenced from one sample in a study of vaccination effects on CD4 cells after COVID-19. For these receptors, no antigen is known. A 10-day culture period preceded the isolation of CD4+ T cells. Only in-frame clones appear in the TCRdb table, and some are missing; sequencing was by immunoSEQ multiplex PCR. The data show more than 35,000 clones, roughly 65% seen once. Sequencing used CD4+ T cells from PBMCs cultured without peptide, obtained before COVID-19 vaccination. The receptor set was obtained from a human donor who received a COVID-19 vaccine.

The CDR3 is CASSHLGGIASSGTDEQFF. The CDR3 DNA follows: TGCGCCAGCAGCCATCTGGGGGGGATCGCTTCTAGCGGGACTGATGAGCAGTTCTTC. The J gene is TRBJ2-1, the V gene TRBV5-1, with 9 bases matching TRBD2. The length of the CDR3 is 19 residues. Germline trimming cut 4 bases from V and 8 bases from J; bases unmatched to any gene: 22. CDR1 and CDR2 (germline): SGHRS, YFSETQ.

In this sample, this clone turned up a few times. V gene TRBV11-2 combines with J gene TRBJ2-1; TRBD2 might be the D (5 bases). Trimming pared 1 base from V and 7 bases from J, leaving 14 bases between. In germline, CDR1 is SGHAT, CDR2 FQNNGV. CDR3 length: 15 residues. CDR3 nucleotide sequence: TGTGCCAGCAGCTTAGGGAGCGGAGGCGGAAATGAGCAGTTCTTC. Its translation is CASSLGSGGGNEQFF.

This chain connects TRBV6-5 to TRBJ1-1; D gene unclear. This CDR3 contains 13 residues. The V end was cut by 2 bases, the J end by 1 base, with 5 bases between. CDR1 is MNHEY and CDR2 is SVGAGI in the germline V gene. DNA of the CDR3: TGTGCCAGCAGTTACGCGGCGAACACTGAAGCTTTCTTT. This translates into CASSYAANTEAFF.

This clone has just a few counts. The chain carries TRBV5-1 and TRBJ2-7; a weak D match, TRBD2 (5 bases). CDR3 length equals 11 residues. V shed 6 bases and J shed 6 bases, with 10 bases lying between them. Germline lookup yields CDR1 SGHRS and CDR2 YFSETQ. Here the CDR3 reads CASKGETEQYF. The DNA for the CDR3 is TGCGCCAGCAAGGGAGAAACCGAGCAGTACTTC.

The rearrangement joins TRBV6-2 or TRBV6-3 to TRBJ1-5, with D uncertain. V was cut by 0 bases and J by 2 bases, with 11 bases left in between. Germline V gives CDR1 MNHEY, CDR2 SVGEGT. This CDR3 region has 16 residues. DNA of the CDR3: TGTGCCAGCAGTTACTCCCCCCGAGGTGGCAATCAGCCCCAGCATTTT. Residues: CASSYSPRGGNQPQHF.

This clone was seen a few times. This chain connects TRBV19 to TRBJ2-3; 11 nucleotides agree with TRBD2. Per the germline V gene, CDR1 is LNHDA and CDR2 is SQIVND (reference sequence). CDR3 length equals 16 residues. After removal of 5 bases from V and 2 bases from J, the junction contained 6 bases not matched to a gene. The CDR3 coding sequence is TGTGCCAGTAGTGTCACTAGCGGGAGTCTCACAGATACGCAGTATTTT. Its translation is CASSVTSGSLTDTQYF. Full variable domain (outside the CDR3, taken from reference TRBV19 and TRBJ2-3): DGGITQSPKYLFRKEGQNVTLSCEQNLNHDAMYWYRQDPGQGLRLIYYSQIVNDFQKGDIAEGYSVSREKKESFPLTVTSAQKNPTAFYLCASSVTSGSLTDTQYFGPGTRLTVL.

The rearrangement links TRBV5-5 to TRBJ2-3; 11 bases are a match to TRBD2. There are 17 residues in the CDR3. CDR1 is SGHKS and CDR2 is YYEKEE in the germline V gene (reference sequence). Unmatched junction bases numbered 9, after V lost 4 bases and J lost 2 bases. The CDR3 region has the DNA TGTGCCAGCAGCCGGTTCCTAGCGGGAGGTACCACAGATACGCAGTATTTT. It encodes CASSRFLAGGTTDTQYF.

This sequence joins TRBV29-1 and TRBJ1-1; 7 bases line up with TRBD1. V lost 2 bases to trimming and J lost 5 bases; unmatched junction nucleotides: 8. CDR3 size: 14 residues. Germline CDR1 is SQVTM and CDR2 is ANQGSEA. The CDR3 sequence: CSVEIAAGGTEAFF. The CDR3 DNA is TGCAGCGTTGAAATTGCGGCAGGGGGTACTGAAGCTTTCTTT.

Only a few counts were recorded for this clone. The chain has TRBV19 and TRBJ1-5, with D possibly matching TRBD1 (5 bases). This CDR3 has 16 residues. The germline V gene encodes CDR1 LNHDA and CDR2 SQIVND (reference sequence). Trimming removed 1 base from V and 6 bases from J, with 16 bases in between. The CDR3 spells CASSIGGGAGSQPQHF. In nucleotides, the CDR3 is TGTGCCAGTAGTATAGGCGGAGGGGCAGGGAGTCAGCCCCAGCATTTT.

The count of this clone is one. The chain couples TRBV18 to TRBJ1-4; tentative D call: TRBD1 (5 bases). This CDR3 has 13 amino acids. Per germline, CDR1 KGHSH and CDR2 LQKENI. V was cut by 6 bases and J by 4 bases, with 9 bases left in between. CDR3 nucleotides: TGTGCCAGCTCCCGGGGCGTTAATGAAAAACTGTTTTTT. This gives the protein CASSRGVNEKLFF.

This chain uses TRBV7-2 with TRBJ2-7; 8 bases match TRBD1. The V and J ends lost 5 bases and 6 bases, in that order; junction bases with no gene match: 9. The CDR3 contains 14 residues. CDR1 and CDR2 (germline): SGHTA, FQGNSA. CDR3 sequence: CASSGSAGGFEQYF. The CDR3 nucleotides read TGTGCCAGCAGCGGATCTGCAGGGGGCTTCGAGCAGTACTTC.

The rearrangement links TRBV10-3 to TRBJ2-2; D unclear. The CDR3 loop spans 15 amino acids. The germline CDR1 and CDR2 sequences are ENHRY and SYGVKD. The V end was cut by 3 bases, the J end by 2 bases, with 10 bases between. DNA for the CDR3: TGTGCCATCAGTGATGGCAGCCCCAACACCGGGGAGCTGTTTTTT. Its protein product is CAISDGSPNTGELFF.

This chain connects TRBV10-3 to TRBJ2-1; 10 bases match TRBD2. J gave up 6 bases and V 2 bases, and 7 bases lay outside the gene matches. The CDR3 contains 16 residues. Germline values: CDR1 ENHRY, CDR2 SYGVKD. CDR3 nucleotide sequence: TGTGCCATCAGTGAGAGCGGGAGGGCCAATTCCAATGAGCAGTTCTTC. Encoded protein: CAISESGRANSNEQFF.

The chain has TRBV12-2 and TRBJ1-6; the listed D gene, TRBD1, was not tested against the DNA. TRBV12-2 is classified as a pseudogene. This CDR3 is built from 15 residues. The CDR3 DNA reads as TGTGCAAGTCGCTCACGACAGGGGAATAATTCACCCCTCCACTTT. Translating it yields CASRSRQGNNSPLHF.

The CDR3 DNA reads as TGTGCCAGCAGGATTAGCGGGGGGGTCTACGAGCAGTACTTC. This gives the protein CASRISGGVYEQYF. The chain carries TRBV6-6 and TRBJ2-7; TRBD2 matches at 11 bases. V shed 6 bases and J 3 bases; nucleotides not matched to a gene: 4. Germline CDR1 MNHNY, CDR2 SVGAGI (reference sequence). The CDR3 has 14 residues.

The CDR3 spells CASSTMGAGVVDTQYF. The CDR3 bases are TGTGCCAGCAGCACTATGGGAGCGGGAGTCGTGGATACGCAGTATTTT. The chain has TRBV9 and TRBJ2-3; TRBD2 aligns across 8 bases. Germline CDR1 reads SGDLS; CDR2 reads YYNGEE. Trimming at V came to 4 bases and at J to 6 bases, leaving 13 bases not matched to a gene. The CDR3 loop spans 16 amino acids.

This rearrangement joins TRBV6-6 to TRBJ2-1, with 9 bases lining up with TRBD2. Germline V lookup: CDR1 MNHNY, CDR2 SVGAGI (reference sequence). V gave up 7 bases and J gave up 6 bases; unmatched junction bases: 7. The CDR3 sequence is 14 residues long. CDR3 DNA sequence: TGTGCCAGCAACGGCGGGGGGGCCCCCAATGAGCAGTTCTTC. It is translated as CASNGGGAPNEQFF.

The rearrangement joins TRBV2 to TRBJ2-2, with a possible D match to TRBD1 (5 bases). Trimming shortened V by 5 bases and J by 7 bases, and 11 bases separated the two germline ends. Germline V CDR1 and CDR2: SNHLY, FYNNEI. The CDR3 contains 13 residues. The CDR3 loop reads CASSSDRDGELFF. In DNA form, the CDR3 reads TGTGCCAGCAGTTCCGACAGAGACGGGGAGCTGTTTTTT.

This clone has only one observation. This rearrangement joins TRBV24-1 to TRBJ2-1, with 12 bases fitting TRBD2. Looked up from germline, CDR1 is KGHDR and CDR2 is SFDVKD. The CDR3 covers 15 residues. The trim removed 3 bases at V and 9 bases at J, leaving 5 bases unmatched. CDR3 region: CATSDTTSGSSEQFF. The CDR3 DNA is TGTGCCACCAGTGATACGACTAGCGGGAGTTCTGAGCAGTTCTTC.

The DNA for the CDR3 is TGCGCCAGCAGCTTGGGGGTCTACTCCTACAATGAGCAGTTCTTC. It translates to CASSLGVYSYNEQFF. The chain combines TRBV5-1 with TRBJ2-1; D not certain. The CDR3 is 15 amino acids. Between the trimmed V and J ends, which lost 0 bases and 0 bases, there was a span of 7 bases. Germline V gene lookup returns CDR1 SGHRS and CDR2 YFSETQ. Using reference TRBV5-1 and TRBJ2-1 for the parts outside the CDR3, the full variable domain is KAGVTQTPRYLIKTRGQQVTLSCSPISGHRSVSWYQQTPGQGLQFLFEYFSETQRNKGNFPGRFSGRQFSNSRSEMNVSTLELGDSALYLCASSLGVYSYNEQFFGPGTRLTVL.

The chain links TRBV5-1 to TRBJ2-2; 9 bases are a match to TRBD2. Trimming took 2 bases from V and 5 from J; bases not matched to a gene: 4. Germline V CDR1 and CDR2: SGHRS, YFSETQ. The length of the CDR3 is 15 residues. Here the CDR3 reads CASSLQAGGTGELFF. In DNA, the CDR3 is TGCGCCAGCAGCTTACAAGCGGGAGGAACCGGGGAGCTGTTTTTT.

This rearrangement joins TRBV5-8 to TRBJ2-3; D gene ambiguous. CDR3 length: 13 amino acids. Germline loops: CDR1 SGHTS, CDR2 YDEGEE. Between the trimmed V and J ends, which lost 2 bases and 5 bases, there was a span of 9 bases. The CDR3 is CASSFPFRDTQYF. The CDR3, as DNA: TGTGCCAGCAGCTTCCCGTTCCGAGATACGCAGTATTTT.

The V call is TRBV5-8, the J call TRBJ2-1; tentative D call: TRBD2 (6 bases). The germline V and J ends were trimmed by 0 bases and 0 bases, with 7 bases remaining between them. Germline CDR1 is SGHTS and CDR2 is YDEGEE. CDR3 size: 15 residues. The CDR3 loop reads CASSLAGSSYNEQFF. CDR3 in DNA: TGTGCCAGCAGCTTGGCCGGGAGCTCCTACAATGAGCAGTTCTTC.

The gene calls are TRBV4-1 and TRBJ2-3; 10 bases match TRBD1. The trim removed 1 base at V and 6 bases at J, leaving 7 bases unmatched. There are 16 residues in the CDR3. Germline-derived CDR1 and CDR2 are MGHRA and YSYEKL. Here the CDR3 reads CASSQVGTGVVDTQYF. DNA for the CDR3: TGCGCCAGCAGCCAAGTCGGGACAGGGGTGGTTGATACGCAGTATTTT.

This chain connects TRBV4-1 to TRBJ2-3; tentative D call: TRBD1 (6 bases). V lost 5 bases, J lost 4 bases, and 13 bases lay in between. This CDR3 spans 14 amino acids. CDR1 is MGHRA, CDR2 YSYEKL, per germline. As DNA, the CDR3 is TGCGCCAGCAGCGGAACAGGGTTTCCAGATACGCAGTATTTT. This sequence encodes CASSGTGFPDTQYF.

The chain joins TRBV12-3 or TRBV12-4 to TRBJ2-7, with no clear D. CDR3 length: 12 amino acids. Trimming removed 5 bases from V and 4 bases from J, with 9 bases in between. The CDR3 reads CASSQSLYEQYF. The CDR3, as DNA: TGTGCCAGCAGTCAGTCCCTATACGAGCAGTACTTC.

Points on this clone: Other DNA sequences in this sample translate to the same CDR3. The V and J genes are TRBV19 and TRBJ1-1; D is undetermined. Germline V gives CDR1 LNHDA, CDR2 SQIVND (reference sequence). Deletions cut 4 bases from V and 0 bases from J, with 6 bases between. This CDR3 region has 13 residues. CDR3 loop: CASSSGLNTEAFF. CDR3 DNA sequence: TGTGCCAGTAGTAGTGGGCTGAACACTGAAGCTTTCTTT.

V and J are TRBV4-1 and TRBJ2-2; a weak D match, TRBD2 (5 bases). The CDR3 extends over 20 amino acids. Germline CDR1 reads MGHRA; CDR2 reads YSYEKL. Trimming took 1 base from V and 9 from J, leaving 30 bases between them. The DNA for the CDR3 is TGCGCCAGCAGCCAAGGACGATTTGCGCTCCGAGGGCGTTCGTTCCGGGAGCTGTTTTTT. As protein: CASSQGRFALRGRSFRELFF.

The rearrangement uses TRBV5-4 and TRBJ1-4, with 8 bases identical to TRBD1. Germline trimming cut 4 bases from V and 10 bases from J; bases unmatched to any gene: 15. Germline V gene sequence: CDR1 SGHNT, CDR2 YYREEE (reference sequence). This CDR3 has 16 amino acids. The CDR3 loop reads CASSTGQGYSDGKLFF. CDR3 in DNA: TGTGCCAGCAGCACCGGACAGGGATATTCGGACGGAAAACTGTTTTTT.